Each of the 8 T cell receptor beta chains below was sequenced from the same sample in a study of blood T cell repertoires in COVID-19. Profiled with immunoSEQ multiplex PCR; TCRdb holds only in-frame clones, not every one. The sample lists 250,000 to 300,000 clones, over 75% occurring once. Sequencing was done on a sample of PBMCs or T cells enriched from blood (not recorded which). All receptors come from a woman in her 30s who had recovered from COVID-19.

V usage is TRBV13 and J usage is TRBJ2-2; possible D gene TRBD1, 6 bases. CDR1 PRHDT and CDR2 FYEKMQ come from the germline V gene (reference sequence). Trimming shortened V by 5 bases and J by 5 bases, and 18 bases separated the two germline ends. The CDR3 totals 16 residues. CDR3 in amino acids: CASSPGSVGGTGELFF. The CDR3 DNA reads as TGTGCCAGCAGCCCCGGGTCCGTAGGGGGAACCGGGGAGCTGTTTTTT.

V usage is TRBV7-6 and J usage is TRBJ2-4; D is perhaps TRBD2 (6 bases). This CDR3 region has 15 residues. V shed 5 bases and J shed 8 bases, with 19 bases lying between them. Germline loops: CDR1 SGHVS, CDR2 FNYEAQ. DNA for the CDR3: TGTGCCAGCAGCAAGGGACTTGGTGGTCTACACATTCAGTACTTC. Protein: CASSKGLGGLHIQYF.

CDR3 sequence reads: CASSQDRGQETQYF. CDR3 DNA: TGTGCCAGCAGCCAGGACAGGGGACAAGAGACCCAGTACTTC. The chain couples TRBV7-2 to TRBJ2-5, with 9 bases lining up with TRBD1. The ends lost 5 bases at V and 2 bases at J; junction bases unmatched: 3. This CDR3 has 14 amino acids. The germline V gene has CDR1 SGHTA and CDR2 FQGNSA.

The CDR3 spells CASSELPGHSQPQHF. CDR3 DNA sequence: TGTGCCAGCAGTGAACTTCCGGGACACAGTCAGCCCCAGCATTTT. V is TRBV6-1 and J is TRBJ1-5; D perhaps matches TRBD1 (6 bases). The CDR3 has 15 residues. V dropped 2 bases and J dropped 6 bases, with 14 bases sitting between them. Germline V gene sequence: CDR1 MNHNS, CDR2 SASEGT.

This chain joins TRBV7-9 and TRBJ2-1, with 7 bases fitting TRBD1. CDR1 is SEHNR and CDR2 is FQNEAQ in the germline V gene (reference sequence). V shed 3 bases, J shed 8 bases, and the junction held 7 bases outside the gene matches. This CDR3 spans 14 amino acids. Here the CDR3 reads CASSFDRVNYEQFF. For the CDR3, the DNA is TGTGCCAGCAGCTTCGACAGGGTAAATTATGAGCAGTTCTTC.

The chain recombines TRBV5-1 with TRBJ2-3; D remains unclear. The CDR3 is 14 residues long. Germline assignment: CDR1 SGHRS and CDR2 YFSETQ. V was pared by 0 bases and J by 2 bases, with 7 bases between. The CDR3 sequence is CASSLASYTDTQYF. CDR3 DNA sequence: TGCGCCAGCAGCTTGGCCTCGTACACAGATACGCAGTATTTT.

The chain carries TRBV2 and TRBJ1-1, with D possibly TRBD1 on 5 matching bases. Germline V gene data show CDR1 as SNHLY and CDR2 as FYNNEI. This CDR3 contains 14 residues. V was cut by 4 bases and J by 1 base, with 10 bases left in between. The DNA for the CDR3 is TGTGCCAGCAGTGCTGGTCAGGGGAACACTGAAGCTTTCTTT. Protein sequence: CASSAGQGNTEAFF.

The CDR3 spells CASSLGGQPSSYNEQFF. CDR3 coding DNA: TGTGCCAGCAGCTTAGGAGGACAGCCGAGCTCCTACAATGAGCAGTTCTTC. The rearrangement links TRBV7-2 to TRBJ2-1; possible D gene TRBD1, 6 bases. CDR3 size: 17 residues. Deletions cut 1 base from V and 0 bases from J, with 13 bases between. The germline V gene encodes CDR1 SGHTA and CDR2 FQGNSA.